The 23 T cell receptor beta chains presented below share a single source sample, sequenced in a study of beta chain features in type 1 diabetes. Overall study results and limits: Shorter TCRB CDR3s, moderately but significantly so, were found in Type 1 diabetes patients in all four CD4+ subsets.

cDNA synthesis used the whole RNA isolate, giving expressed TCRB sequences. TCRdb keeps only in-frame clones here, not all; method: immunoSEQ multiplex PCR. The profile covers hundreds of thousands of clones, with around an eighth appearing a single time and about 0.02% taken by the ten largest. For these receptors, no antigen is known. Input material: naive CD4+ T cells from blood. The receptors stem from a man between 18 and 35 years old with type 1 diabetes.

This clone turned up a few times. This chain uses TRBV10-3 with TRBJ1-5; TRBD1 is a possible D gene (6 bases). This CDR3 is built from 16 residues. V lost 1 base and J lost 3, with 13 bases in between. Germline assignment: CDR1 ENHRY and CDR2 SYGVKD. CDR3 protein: CAISEFLDSNNQPQHF. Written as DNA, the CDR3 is TGTGCCATCAGTGAGTTCCTGGACAGCAACAATCAGCCCCAGCATTTT.

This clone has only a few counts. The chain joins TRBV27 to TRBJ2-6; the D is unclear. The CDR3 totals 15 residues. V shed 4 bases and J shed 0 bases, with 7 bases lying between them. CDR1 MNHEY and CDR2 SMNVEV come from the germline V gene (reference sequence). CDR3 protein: CASSWTLSGANVLTF. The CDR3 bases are TGTGCCAGCAGTTGGACCCTCTCTGGGGCCAACGTCCTGACTTTC.

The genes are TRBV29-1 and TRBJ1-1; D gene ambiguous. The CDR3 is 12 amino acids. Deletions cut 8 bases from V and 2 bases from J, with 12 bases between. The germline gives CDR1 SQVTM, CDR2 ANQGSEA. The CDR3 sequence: CSTRTGNTEAFF. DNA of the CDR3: TGCAGCACCCGAACCGGTAACACTGAAGCTTTCTTT.

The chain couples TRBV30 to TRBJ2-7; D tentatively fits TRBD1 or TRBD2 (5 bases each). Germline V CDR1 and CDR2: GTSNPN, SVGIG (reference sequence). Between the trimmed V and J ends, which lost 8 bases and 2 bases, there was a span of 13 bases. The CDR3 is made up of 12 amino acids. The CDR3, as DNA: TGTGCCGGCGCGACGGGGCCCTACGAGCAGTACTTC. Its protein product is CAGATGPYEQYF.

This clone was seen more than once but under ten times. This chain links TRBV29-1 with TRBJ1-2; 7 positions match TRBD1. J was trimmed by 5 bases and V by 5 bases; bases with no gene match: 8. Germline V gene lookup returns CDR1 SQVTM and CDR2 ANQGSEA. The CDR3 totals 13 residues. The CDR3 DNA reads TGCAGCGTTCGCACAGGGGCCGGTTATGGCTACACCTTC. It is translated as CSVRTGAGYGYTF.

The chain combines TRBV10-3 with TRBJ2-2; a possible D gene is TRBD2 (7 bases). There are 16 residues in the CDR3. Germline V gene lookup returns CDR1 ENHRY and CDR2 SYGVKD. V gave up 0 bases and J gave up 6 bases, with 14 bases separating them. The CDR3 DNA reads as TGTGCCATCAGTGAGTCACCCCCGCGGGGGCCCGGGGAGCTGTTTTTT. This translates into CAISESPPRGPGELFF.

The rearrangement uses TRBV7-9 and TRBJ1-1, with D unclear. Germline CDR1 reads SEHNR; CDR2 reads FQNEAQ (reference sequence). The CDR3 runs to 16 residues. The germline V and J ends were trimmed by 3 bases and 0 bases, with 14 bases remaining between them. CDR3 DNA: TGTGCCAGCAGCTTGAAGGGTGGCAGCATGAACACTGAAGCTTTCTTT. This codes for CASSLKGGSMNTEAFF.

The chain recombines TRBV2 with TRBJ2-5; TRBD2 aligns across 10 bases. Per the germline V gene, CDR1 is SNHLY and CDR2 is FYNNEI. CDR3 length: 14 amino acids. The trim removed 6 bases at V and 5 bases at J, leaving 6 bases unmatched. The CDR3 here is CASSPGLARETQYF. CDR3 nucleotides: TGTGCCAGCAGCCCGGGACTAGCGCGGGAGACCCAGTACTTC.

The CDR3 nucleotides read TGTGCCATATCGGGGTTGAGGGACACGGAGACCCAGTACTTC. It is translated as CAISGLRDTETQYF. The rearrangement uses TRBV10-3 and TRBJ2-5; a weak D match, TRBD1 (6 bases). The V end lost 9 bases, the J end lost 5 bases, and 19 bases lay between the germline ends. Germline V CDR1 and CDR2: ENHRY, SYGVKD. This CDR3 has 14 residues.

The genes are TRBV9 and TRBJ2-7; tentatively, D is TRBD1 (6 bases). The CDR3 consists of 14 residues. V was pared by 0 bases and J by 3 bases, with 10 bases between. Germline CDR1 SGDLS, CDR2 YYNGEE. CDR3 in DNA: TGTGCCAGCAGCGTAGCACAGGGTGGCTACGAGCAGTACTTC. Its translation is CASSVAQGGYEQYF.

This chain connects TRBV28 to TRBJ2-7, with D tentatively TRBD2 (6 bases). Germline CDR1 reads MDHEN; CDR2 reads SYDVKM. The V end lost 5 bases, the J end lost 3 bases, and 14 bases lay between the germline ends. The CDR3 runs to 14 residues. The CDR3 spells CASSRQLGGYEQYF. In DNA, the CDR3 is TGTGCCAGCAGTCGGCAACTCGGGGGCTACGAGCAGTACTTC.

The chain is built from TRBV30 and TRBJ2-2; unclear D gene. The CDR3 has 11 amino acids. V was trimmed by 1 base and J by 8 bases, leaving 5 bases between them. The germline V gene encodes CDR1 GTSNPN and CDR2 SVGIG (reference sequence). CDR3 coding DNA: TGTGCCTGGAGTGAGTGGGGGGAGCTGTTTTTT. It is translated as CAWSEWGELFF. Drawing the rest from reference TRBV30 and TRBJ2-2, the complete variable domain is SQTIHQWPATLVQPVGSPLSLECTVEGTSNPNLYWYRQAAGRGLQLLFYSVGIGQISSEVPQNLSASRPQDRQFILSSKKLLLSDSGFYLCAWSEWGELFFGEGSRLTVL.

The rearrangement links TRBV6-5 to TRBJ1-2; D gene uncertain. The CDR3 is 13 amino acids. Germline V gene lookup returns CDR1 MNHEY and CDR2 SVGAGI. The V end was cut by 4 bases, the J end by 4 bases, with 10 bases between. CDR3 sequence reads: CASSFRRSYGYTF. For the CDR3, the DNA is TGTGCCAGCAGTTTCCGGAGGAGCTATGGCTACACCTTC.

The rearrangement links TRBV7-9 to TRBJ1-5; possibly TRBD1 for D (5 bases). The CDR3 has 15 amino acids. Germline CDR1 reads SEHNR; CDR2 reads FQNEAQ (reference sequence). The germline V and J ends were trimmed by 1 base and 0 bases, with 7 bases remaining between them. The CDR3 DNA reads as TGTGCCAGCAGCTTAGGAGACAGTAGCAATCAGCCCCAGCATTTT. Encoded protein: CASSLGDSSNQPQHF.

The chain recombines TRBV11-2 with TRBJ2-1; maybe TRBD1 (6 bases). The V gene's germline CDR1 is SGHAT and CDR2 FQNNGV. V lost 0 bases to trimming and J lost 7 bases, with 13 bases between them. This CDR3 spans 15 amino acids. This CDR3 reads CASSLDPGTWNEQFF. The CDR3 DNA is TGTGCCAGCAGCTTAGACCCCGGGACATGGAATGAGCAGTTCTTC.

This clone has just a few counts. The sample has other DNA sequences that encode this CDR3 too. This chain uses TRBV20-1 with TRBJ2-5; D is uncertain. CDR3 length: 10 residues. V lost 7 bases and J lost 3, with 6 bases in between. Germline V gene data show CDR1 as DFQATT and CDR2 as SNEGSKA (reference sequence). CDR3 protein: CSGREETQYF. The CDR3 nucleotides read TGCAGTGGTCGCGAAGAGACCCAGTACTTC.

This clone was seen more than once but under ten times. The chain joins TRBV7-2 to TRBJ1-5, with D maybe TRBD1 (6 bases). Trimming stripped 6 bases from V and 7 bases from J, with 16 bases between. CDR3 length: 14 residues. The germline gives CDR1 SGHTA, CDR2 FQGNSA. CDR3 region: CASSTQGTKQPQHF. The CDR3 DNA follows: TGTGCCAGCAGTACTCAGGGGACTAAACAGCCCCAGCATTTT. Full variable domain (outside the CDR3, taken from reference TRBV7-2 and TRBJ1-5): GAGVSQSPSNKVTEKGKDVELRCDPISGHTALYWYRQSLGQGLEFLIYFQGNSAPDKSGLPSDRFSAERTGGSVSTLTIQRTQQEDSAVYLCASSTQGTKQPQHFGDGTRLSIL.

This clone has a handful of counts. CDR3 coding DNA: TGTGCCAGCAGTGTACAGGGGGCCCCTGAAGCTTTCTTT. It codes for CASSVQGAPEAFF. V usage is TRBV2 and J usage is TRBJ1-1; 9 nucleotides align to TRBD1. This CDR3 comprises 13 residues. V trimming: 4 bases; J trimming: 6 bases; junction bases outside the gene matches: 3. The germline V gene encodes CDR1 SNHLY and CDR2 FYNNEI.

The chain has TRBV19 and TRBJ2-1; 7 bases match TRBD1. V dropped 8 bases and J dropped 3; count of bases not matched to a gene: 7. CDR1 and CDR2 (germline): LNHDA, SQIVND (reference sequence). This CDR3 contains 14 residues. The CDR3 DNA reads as TGTGCCAGTTTGTGGGGACAGAGCTACAATGAGCAGTTCTTC. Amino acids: CASLWGQSYNEQFF.

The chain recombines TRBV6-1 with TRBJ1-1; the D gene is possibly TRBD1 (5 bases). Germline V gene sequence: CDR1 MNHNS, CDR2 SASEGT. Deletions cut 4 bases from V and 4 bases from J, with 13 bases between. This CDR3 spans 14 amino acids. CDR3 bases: TGTGCCAGCAGTGGCGACAGAATAATCACTGAAGCTTTCTTT. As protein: CASSGDRIITEAFF.

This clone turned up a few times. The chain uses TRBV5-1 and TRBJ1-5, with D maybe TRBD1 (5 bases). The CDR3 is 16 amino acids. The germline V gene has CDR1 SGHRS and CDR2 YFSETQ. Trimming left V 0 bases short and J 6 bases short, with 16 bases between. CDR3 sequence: CASSLVLRGRSQPQHF. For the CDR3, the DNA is TGCGCCAGCAGCTTGGTTTTGAGGGGAAGGAGTCAGCCCCAGCATTTT.

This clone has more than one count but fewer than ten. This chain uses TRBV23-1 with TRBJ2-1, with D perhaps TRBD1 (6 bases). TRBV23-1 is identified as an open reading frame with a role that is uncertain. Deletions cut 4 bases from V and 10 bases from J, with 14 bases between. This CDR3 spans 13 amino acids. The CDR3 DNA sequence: TGCGCCAGCAGTCGGGCAGGGGAGTACGAGCAGTTCTTC. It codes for CASSRAGEYEQFF.

The CDR3 DNA is TGTGCCAGCAGCTCCCGTACGTCGGGACAGCTTACGTATGGCTACACCTTC. This codes for CASSSRTSGQLTYGYTF. The chain links TRBV7-2 to TRBJ1-2; the match to TRBD1 covers 7 bases. Germline V gene lookup returns CDR1 SGHTA and CDR2 FQGNSA. Unmatched junction bases numbered 16, after V lost 4 bases and J lost 5 bases. This CDR3 spans 17 amino acids.